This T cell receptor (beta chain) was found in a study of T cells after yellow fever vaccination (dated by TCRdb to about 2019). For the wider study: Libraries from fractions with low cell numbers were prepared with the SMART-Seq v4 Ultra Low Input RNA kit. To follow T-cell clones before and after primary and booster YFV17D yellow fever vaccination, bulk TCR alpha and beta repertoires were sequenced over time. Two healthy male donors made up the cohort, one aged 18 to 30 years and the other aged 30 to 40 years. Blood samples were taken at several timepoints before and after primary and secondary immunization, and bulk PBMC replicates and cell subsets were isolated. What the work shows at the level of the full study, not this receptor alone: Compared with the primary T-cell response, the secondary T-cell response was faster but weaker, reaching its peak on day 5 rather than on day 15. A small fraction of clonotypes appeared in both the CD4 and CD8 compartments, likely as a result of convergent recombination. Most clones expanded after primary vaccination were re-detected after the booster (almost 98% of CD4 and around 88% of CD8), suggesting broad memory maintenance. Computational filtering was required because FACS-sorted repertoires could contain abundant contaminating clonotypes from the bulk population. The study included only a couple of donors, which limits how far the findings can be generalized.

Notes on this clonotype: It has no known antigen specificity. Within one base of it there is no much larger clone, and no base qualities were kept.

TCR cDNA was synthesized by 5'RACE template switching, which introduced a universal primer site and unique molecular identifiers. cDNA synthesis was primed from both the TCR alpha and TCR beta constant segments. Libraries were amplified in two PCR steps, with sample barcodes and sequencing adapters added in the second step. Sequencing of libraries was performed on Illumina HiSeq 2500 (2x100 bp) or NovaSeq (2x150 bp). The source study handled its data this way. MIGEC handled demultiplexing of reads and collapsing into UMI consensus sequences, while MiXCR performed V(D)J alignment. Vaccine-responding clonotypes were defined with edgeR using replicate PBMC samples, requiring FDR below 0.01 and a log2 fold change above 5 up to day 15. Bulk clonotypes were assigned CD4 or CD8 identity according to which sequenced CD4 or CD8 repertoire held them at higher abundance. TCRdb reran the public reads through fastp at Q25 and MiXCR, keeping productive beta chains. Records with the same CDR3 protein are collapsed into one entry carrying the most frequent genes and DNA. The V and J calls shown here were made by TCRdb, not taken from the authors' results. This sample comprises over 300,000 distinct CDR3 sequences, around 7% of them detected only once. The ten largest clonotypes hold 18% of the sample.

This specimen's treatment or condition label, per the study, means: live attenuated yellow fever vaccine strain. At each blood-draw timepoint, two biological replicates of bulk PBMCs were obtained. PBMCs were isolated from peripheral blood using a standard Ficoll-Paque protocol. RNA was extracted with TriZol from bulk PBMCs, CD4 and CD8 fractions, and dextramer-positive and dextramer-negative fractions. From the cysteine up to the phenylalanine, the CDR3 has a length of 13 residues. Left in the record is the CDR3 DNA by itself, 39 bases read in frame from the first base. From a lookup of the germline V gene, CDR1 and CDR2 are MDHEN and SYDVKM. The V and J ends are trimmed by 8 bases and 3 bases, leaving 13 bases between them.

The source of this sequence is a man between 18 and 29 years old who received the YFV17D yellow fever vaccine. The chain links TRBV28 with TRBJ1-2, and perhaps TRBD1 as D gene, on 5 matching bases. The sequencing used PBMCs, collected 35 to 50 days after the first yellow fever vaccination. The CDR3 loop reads CASASGSDYGYTF. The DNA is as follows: TGTGCCAGCGCCTCAGGGAGCGACTATGGCTACACCTTC.